This paragraph covers one T cell receptor (beta chain) sequence. Its specific antigen is unknown. Base qualities are missing; no much larger clone stands one base away. CDR1 is given as LNHNV and CDR2 as YYDKDF, both from the germline V gene (reference sequence). From the cysteine through the phenylalanine, the CDR3 covers 14 amino acids. Of all the DNA, just the CDR3 is kept, 42 bases in frame from base 1. Trimming removed 0 bases from V and 3 bases from J, leaving 9 bases between the germline ends. Library prep was done by the immunoSEQ multiplex PCR assay. TCRdb mirrors the immuneACCESS table, restricted to in-frame sequences. Some clones are absent from its copies; in checked studies, under half trace to an unresolved V gene, and the reason for the others is unknown. The sample table lists roughly 370,000 clones, 90% of them with a count of one. The ten top clones hold 6% to 7% of the sample. The entry originates in a study of control samples from healthy donors and cancer patients (dated by TCRdb to about 2020).

The sequence came from a man between 35 and 55 years old with head and neck cancer. What was sequenced was PBMCs. The V gene is TRBV15 and the J gene is TRBJ2-7; there is no confident call for the D gene. The nucleotide sequence is TGTGCCACCAGCAGAGATACACGAGTCTACGAGCAGTACTTC. Translated, it reads CATSRDTRVYEQYF. The CDR3 plus the reference TRBV15 and TRBJ2-7 genes for the other parts give the full variable domain: DAMVIQNPRYQVTQFGKPVTLSCSQTLNHNVMYWYQQKSSQAPKLLFHYYDKDFNNEADTPDNFQSRRPNTSFCFLDIRSPGLGDTAMYLCATSRDTRVYEQYFGPGTRLTVT.